These T cell receptor beta chains were read from a single sample in a study of cytomegalovirus exposure and HLA in healthy donors. The table came from immunoSEQ multiplex PCR; TCRdb's copy has only in-frame clones and leaves some out. This sample carries around 150,000 clones, around four fifths of them seen once, and the ten largest clones take around 1.3%. Sequenced input: PBMCs. Receptor source: a woman between 50 and 59 years old in good health and CMV-seronegative. CDR3s include the opening cysteine and the closing phenylalanine or tryptophan. D genes are given only for firm matches. Clone size is shown for a subset of rows, as once, few, many or a class of expanded clone.

clone_size	d_call	j_call	v_call	cdr3_aa	cdr3_nt
few	TRBD2	TRBJ2-2	TRBV7-3	CASSSFSGSGSGELFF	TGTGCCAGCAGCTCATTCAGCGGGAGCGGATCCGGGGAGCTGTTTTTT
-	-	TRBJ2-5	TRBV5-1	CASSSTPQETQYF	TGCGCCAGCAGCTCGACTCCTCAAGAGACCCAGTACTTC
-	-	TRBJ2-7	TRBV29-1	CSVGGHQRYEQYF	TGCAGCGTAGGGGGTCACCAGCGCTACGAGCAGTACTTC
-	-	TRBJ2-7	TRBV18	CASSPLKGIGEQYF	TGTGCCAGCTCACCTCTAAAGGGGATTGGCGAGCAGTACTTC
-	-	TRBJ2-7	TRBV28	CASTLRGGPTYEQYF	TGTGCCAGCACTCTTAGGGGGGGCCCGACCTACGAGCAGTACTTC
-	-	TRBJ1-2	TRBV18	CASSPSETGGYTF	TGTGCCAGCTCACCATCGGAAACGGGGGGCTACACCTTC
-	-	TRBJ2-7	TRBV28	CASSHQGVERREQYF	TGTGCCAGCAGTCATCAGGGTGTCGAACGCCGGGAGCAGTACTTC
-	-	TRBJ1-2	TRBV21-1	CASSKGEGEYGYTF	TGTGCCAGCAGCAAGGGGGAGGGCGAGTATGGCTACACCTTC
-	-	TRBJ1-5	TRBV7-9	CASPPGSSNQPQHF	TGTGCCAGCCCCCCCGGGTCTAGCAATCAGCCCCAGCATTTT
once	-	TRBJ2-3	TRBV7-7	CASSLSGSTDTQYF	TGTGCTAGCAGCTTAAGCGGCAGCACAGATACGCAGTATTTT
few	-	TRBJ2-7	TRBV6-1	CASRPVAGGAYEQYF	TGTGCCAGCAGACCCGTGGCGGGCGGGGCCTACGAGCAGTACTTC
-	-	TRBJ1-1	TRBV7-8	CASSTNRNTEAFF	TGTGCCAGCAGCACGAATAGGAACACTGAAGCTTTCTTT
few	-	TRBJ2-1	TRBV4-1	CASSQDTAAYNEQFF	TGCGCCAGCAGCCAAGATACAGCGGCCTACAATGAGCAGTTCTTC
-	-	TRBJ2-5	TRBV7-3	CASSPSRVSETQYF	TGTGCCAGCAGCCCATCCAGGGTTTCGGAGACCCAGTACTTC
-	TRBD1	TRBJ2-6	TRBV10-3	CAISLRDRGSSGANVLTF	TGTGCCATCAGCCTCCGGGACAGGGGCTCCTCTGGGGCCAACGTCCTGACTTTC
-	-	TRBJ1-1	TRBV7-8	CASSAPGEAFF	TGTGCCAGCAGCGCCCCCGGGGAAGCTTTCTTT
-	TRBD2	TRBJ2-5	TRBV19	CASGGLAGASQETQYF	TGTGCCAGTGGAGGACTAGCGGGGGCTTCGCAAGAGACCCAGTACTTC
few	-	TRBJ2-1	TRBV7-3	CASSLRGSGNEQFF	TGTGCCAGCAGCCTGCGGGGTTCGGGCAATGAGCAGTTCTTC
-	-	TRBJ1-2	TRBV2	CASSAWQGYGYTF	TGTGCCAGCAGTGCCTGGCAGGGTTATGGCTACACCTTC
few	-	TRBJ2-6	TRBV7-2	CASSHTHVLTF	TGTGCCAGCAGCCACACCCACGTCCTGACTTTC
once	TRBD2	TRBJ2-3	TRBV5-1	CASSLGLAPDTQYF	TGCGCCAGCAGCTTGGGACTAGCGCCAGATACGCAGTATTTT
-	-	TRBJ1-2	TRBV27	CASSLRTAGSYGYTF	TGTGCCAGCAGTTTAAGGACAGCTGGAAGCTATGGCTACACCTTC
-	TRBD1	TRBJ1-1	TRBV10-3	CAISETGVGTEAFF	TGTGCCATCAGTGAGACAGGGGTTGGAACTGAAGCTTTCTTT
-	-	TRBJ1-1	TRBV7-8	CASSPRVTQGTEAFF	TGTGCCAGCAGCCCTAGGGTAACCCAGGGGACTGAAGCTTTCTTT